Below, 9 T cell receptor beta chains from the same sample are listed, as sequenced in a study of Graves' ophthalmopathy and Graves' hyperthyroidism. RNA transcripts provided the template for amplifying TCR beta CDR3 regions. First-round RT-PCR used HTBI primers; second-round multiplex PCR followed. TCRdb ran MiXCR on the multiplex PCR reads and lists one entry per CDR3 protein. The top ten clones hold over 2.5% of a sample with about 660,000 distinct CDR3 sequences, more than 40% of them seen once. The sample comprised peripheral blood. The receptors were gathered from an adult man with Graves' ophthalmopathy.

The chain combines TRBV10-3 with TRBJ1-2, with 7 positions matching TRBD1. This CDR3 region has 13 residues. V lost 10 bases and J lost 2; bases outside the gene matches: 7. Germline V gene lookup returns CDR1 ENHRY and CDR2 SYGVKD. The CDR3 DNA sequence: TGTGCCAGCAAGCCGGGACAGAACTATGGCTACACCTTC. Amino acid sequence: CASKPGQNYGYTF.

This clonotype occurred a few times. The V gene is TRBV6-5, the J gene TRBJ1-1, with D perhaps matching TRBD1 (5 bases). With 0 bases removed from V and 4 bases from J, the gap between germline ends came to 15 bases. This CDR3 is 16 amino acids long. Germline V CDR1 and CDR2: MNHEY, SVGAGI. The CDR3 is CASSYSGSRGSTEAFF. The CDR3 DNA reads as TGTGCCAGCAGTTACTCAGGTTCTCGGGGGAGCACTGAAGCTTTCTTT.

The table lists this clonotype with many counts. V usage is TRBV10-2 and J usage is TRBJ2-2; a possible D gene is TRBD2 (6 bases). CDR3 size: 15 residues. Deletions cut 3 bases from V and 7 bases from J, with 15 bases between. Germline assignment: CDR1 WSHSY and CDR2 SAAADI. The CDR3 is CASSESSGPVGELFF. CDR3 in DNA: TGCGCCAGCAGTGAAAGTAGCGGTCCGGTCGGGGAGCTGTTTTTT.

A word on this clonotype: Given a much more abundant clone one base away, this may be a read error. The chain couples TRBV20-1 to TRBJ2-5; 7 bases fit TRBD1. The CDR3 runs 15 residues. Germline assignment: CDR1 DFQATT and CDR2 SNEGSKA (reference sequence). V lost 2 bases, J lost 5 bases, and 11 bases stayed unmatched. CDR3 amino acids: CSARLSEGARETQYF. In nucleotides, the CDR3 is TGCAGTGCTAGACTTAGCGAGGGGGCCCGCGAGACCCAGTACTTC.

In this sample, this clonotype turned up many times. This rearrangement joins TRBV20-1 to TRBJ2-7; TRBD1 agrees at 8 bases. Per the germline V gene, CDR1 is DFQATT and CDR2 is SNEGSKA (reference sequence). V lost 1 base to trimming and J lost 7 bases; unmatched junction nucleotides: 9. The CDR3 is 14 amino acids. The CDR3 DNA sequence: TGCAGTGCTAGAGTGGACAGGGTCTCGGGAGAGCAGTACTTC. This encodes CSARVDRVSGEQYF.

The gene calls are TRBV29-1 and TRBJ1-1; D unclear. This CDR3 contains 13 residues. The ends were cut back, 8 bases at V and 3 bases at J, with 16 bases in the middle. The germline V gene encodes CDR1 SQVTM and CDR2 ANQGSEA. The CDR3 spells CSSAGREDTEAFF. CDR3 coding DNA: TGCAGCTCCGCGGGGAGGGAGGACACTGAAGCTTTCTTT.

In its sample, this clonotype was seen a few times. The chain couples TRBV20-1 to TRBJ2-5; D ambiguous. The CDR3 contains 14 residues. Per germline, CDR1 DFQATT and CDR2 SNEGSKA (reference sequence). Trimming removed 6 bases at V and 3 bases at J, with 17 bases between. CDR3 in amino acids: CSAQEPRKEETQYF. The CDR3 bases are TGCAGTGCCCAGGAGCCAAGAAAGGAAGAGACCCAGTACTTC.

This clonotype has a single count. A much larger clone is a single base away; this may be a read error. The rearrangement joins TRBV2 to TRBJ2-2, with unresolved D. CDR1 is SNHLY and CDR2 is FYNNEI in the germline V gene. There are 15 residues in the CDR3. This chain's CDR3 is CVSSEEPFNTGELFF. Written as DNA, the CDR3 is TGTGTCAGCAGTGAAGAGCCATTTAACACCGGGGAGCTGTTTTTT.

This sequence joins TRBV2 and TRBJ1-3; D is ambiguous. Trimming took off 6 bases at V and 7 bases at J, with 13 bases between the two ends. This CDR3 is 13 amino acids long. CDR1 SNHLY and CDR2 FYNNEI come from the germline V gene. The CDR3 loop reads CASRRLGDNTIYF. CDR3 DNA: TGTGCCAGCAGGAGGCTAGGAGACAACACCATATATTTT. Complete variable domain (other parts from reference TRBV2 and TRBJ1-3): EPEVTQTPSHQVTQMGQEVILRCVPISNHLYFYWYRQILGQKVEFLVSFYNNEISEKSEIFDDQFSVERPDGSNFTLKIRSTKLEDSAMYFCASRRLGDNTIYFGEGSWLTVV.